The 32 T cell receptor beta chains presented below share a single source sample, sequenced in a study of T cells expressing NK-cell markers. TCRdb reanalyzed the 5' RACE reads and collapses them to one entry per CDR3 protein, without DNA. The table lists roughly 150,000 distinct CDR3 sequences, with about 18% in the top ten. Sample: blood T cells: a sorted CD56 or NKG2C T cell subset, CD4+ or CD8+ T cells, or bulk PBMC T cells (not recorded which). All receptors come from a woman aged 18 to 69 in good health.

This chain links TRBV4-1 with TRBJ2-7; TCRdb proposes TRBD1, but this gene call is untestable without DNA. The germline V gene has CDR1 MGHRA and CDR2 YSYEKL. The CDR3 runs 14 residues. The CDR3 reads CASSPLGTSGEQYF.

This CDR3 is CASRGRGRAAYEQYF. This chain links TRBV28 with TRBJ2-7; TCRdb reports TRBD2, a call that lacks DNA to check it against. The length of the CDR3 is 15 residues. Per germline, CDR1 MDHEN and CDR2 SYDVKM.

The chain has TRBV6-5 and TRBJ1-1; TCRdb lists TRBD1, though no DNA is available to test this call. The CDR3 consists of 17 residues. The germline CDR1 and CDR2 sequences are MNHEY and SVGAGI. The CDR3 region is CASSYSIRDRGLTEAFF.

V is TRBV5-1 and J is TRBJ2-2. The CDR3 spans 14 residues. CDR1 SGHRS and CDR2 YFSETQ come from the germline V gene. Here the CDR3 reads CASSFETNTGELFF.

The rearrangement joins TRBV5-1 to TRBJ1-2. The CDR3 loop spans 13 amino acids. Germline V gives CDR1 SGHRS, CDR2 YFSETQ. CDR3: CASSTQINYGYTF.

The chain links TRBV20-1 to TRBJ2-2; the D call from TCRdb, TRBD2, cannot be confirmed without DNA. The CDR3 covers 19 residues. The germline CDR1 and CDR2 sequences are DFQATT and SNEGSKA (reference sequence). The CDR3 reads CSAKLAGGPKLANTGELFF.

This chain joins TRBV9 and TRBJ2-1; TCRdb calls TRBD2, which cannot be checked without DNA. There are 15 residues in the CDR3. The germline V gene encodes CDR1 SGDLS and CDR2 YYNGEE. The CDR3: CASSVSGNSYNEQFF. The whole variable domain, filled in from reference TRBV9 and TRBJ2-1, reads DSGVTQTPKHLITATGQRVTLRCSPRSGDLSVYWYQQSLDQGLQFLIQYYNGEERAKGNILERFSAQQFPDLHSELNLSSLELGDSALYFCASSVSGNSYNEQFFGPGTRLTVL.

This chain uses TRBV6-5 with TRBJ1-1; as DNA is missing, the TRBD1 call by TCRdb cannot be tested. This CDR3 has 14 residues. Germline V gene data show CDR1 as MNHEY and CDR2 as SVGAGI. CDR3 sequence reads: CASRYSGGDGEAFF.

The chain employs TRBV7-2 and TRBJ1-5; there is no DNA to check the TCRdb D call of TRBD1. CDR3 length: 15 amino acids. Germline V CDR1 and CDR2: SGHTA, FQGNSA. Here the CDR3 reads CASSLAGQINQPQHF.

The chain links TRBV5-1 to TRBJ2-3. Looked up from germline, CDR1 is SGHRS and CDR2 is YFSETQ. This CDR3 has 16 residues. CDR3 amino acids: CASSLAPLMATDTQYF. The full variable domain, its missing parts supplied by reference TRBV5-1 and TRBJ2-3, is KAGVTQTPRYLIKTRGQQVTLSCSPISGHRSVSWYQQTPGQGLQFLFEYFSETQRNKGNFPGRFSGRQFSNSRSEMNVSTLELGDSALYLCASSLAPLMATDTQYFGPGTRLTVL.

This chain uses TRBV2 with TRBJ2-5; absent DNA, TCRdb's TRBD2 call cannot be checked. The V gene's germline CDR1 is SNHLY and CDR2 FYNNEI. The CDR3 consists of 17 residues. The CDR3 is CASSGYGTSGARETQYF.

The chain uses TRBV20-1 and TRBJ1-4; TCRdb returns TRBD1, unconfirmable since there is no DNA. This CDR3 contains 14 residues. CDR1 DFQATT and CDR2 SNEGSKA come from the germline V gene (reference sequence). The chain's CDR3 is CSALAGASGEKLFF.

The rearrangement links TRBV20-1 to TRBJ2-7; TCRdb selects TRBD1, and the lack of DNA leaves this call unchecked. CDR1 and CDR2 from the germline V gene are DFQATT and SNEGSKA (reference sequence). The CDR3 loop spans 15 amino acids. CDR3 amino acids: CSARVRGGSSYEQYF.

V is TRBV5-1 and J is TRBJ2-1. Germline V gene sequence: CDR1 SGHRS, CDR2 YFSETQ. CDR3 length: 15 residues. This CDR3 is CASSPTPGNYNEQFF.

The V gene is TRBV7-8, the J gene TRBJ1-1. CDR3 length: 16 residues. The germline V gene encodes CDR1 SGHVS and CDR2 FQNEAQ. CDR3 region: CASSFMRSLTNTEAFF.

The chain uses TRBV2 and TRBJ2-1; TCRdb indicates TRBD2, and absent DNA this call remains unverified. The V gene's germline CDR1 is SNHLY and CDR2 FYNNEI. CDR3 length: 18 amino acids. CDR3 protein: CASSETFIRLAGAYEQFF.

This chain connects TRBV5-5 to TRBJ2-3; TCRdb designates TRBD2, a call that cannot be tested without DNA. The CDR3 is 15 amino acids. The germline V gene encodes CDR1 SGHKS and CDR2 YYEKEE (reference sequence). This CDR3 reads CASSLEGLVADTQYF.

The genes are TRBV4-1 and TRBJ2-1; TCRdb indicates TRBD2, and absent DNA this call remains unverified. The CDR3 extends over 15 amino acids. The germline V gene has CDR1 MGHRA and CDR2 YSYEKL. CDR3 sequence reads: CASSLSRARLDEQFF.

This rearrangement joins TRBV9 to TRBJ1-1. CDR1 SGDLS and CDR2 YYNGEE come from the germline V gene. This CDR3 comprises 12 residues. The CDR3: CASNTDNTEAFF.

The chain recombines TRBV6-5 with TRBJ1-4. The CDR3 contains 14 residues. CDR1 and CDR2 from the germline V gene are MNHEY and SVGAGI. CDR3 sequence reads: CASSYGSKGEKLFF.

V and J are TRBV18 and TRBJ1-5; the TCRdb call, TRBD1, lacks DNA for checking. CDR3 size: 16 residues. In germline, CDR1 is KGHSH, CDR2 LQKENI. The CDR3 reads CASSPRTPDSNQPQHF.

The chain joins TRBV28 to TRBJ2-3; TCRdb picks TRBD2, but there is no DNA to check that call. The CDR3 is made up of 14 amino acids. Germline assignment: CDR1 MDHEN and CDR2 SYDVKM. CDR3 sequence: CASSAGDWGDTQYF.

The rearrangement joins TRBV6-1 to TRBJ2-5; as DNA is missing, the TRBD2 call by TCRdb cannot be tested. Germline CDR1 is MNHNS and CDR2 is SASEGT. The CDR3 runs 17 residues. CDR3 sequence: CASSGLAGASVEETQYF.

The V call is TRBV27, the J call TRBJ1-5; TCRdb outputs TRBD1, but without DNA this stays unchecked. Germline CDR1 MNHEY, CDR2 SMNVEV (reference sequence). The CDR3 spans 18 residues. CDR3 sequence reads: CASSWGPPGAYSNQPQHF.

The chain is built from TRBV24-1 and TRBJ2-3; TCRdb's D call of TRBD1 is untestable without DNA. CDR3 length: 16 residues. Germline loops: CDR1 KGHDR, CDR2 SFDVKD. CDR3 residues: CATSDSGDRRGDTQYF.

This sequence joins TRBV7-2 and TRBJ2-4; lacking DNA, the TRBD1 call made by TCRdb goes unchecked. The CDR3 spans 15 residues. Germline V gene data show CDR1 as SGHTA and CDR2 as FQGNSA. The CDR3 reads CASSLVGWTQNIQYF.

The chain joins TRBV20-1 to TRBJ2-7; TCRdb's assignment of TRBD2 cannot be checked, as there is no DNA. The CDR3 totals 17 residues. Germline-derived CDR1 and CDR2 are DFQATT and SNEGSKA (reference sequence). Here the CDR3 reads CSAARFLAGGPPYEQYF.

The chain's CDR3 is CASSYLATLAKNIQYF. This chain joins TRBV6-2 or TRBV6-3 and TRBJ2-4. From germline, CDR1 is MNHEY and CDR2 SVGEGT. The CDR3 contains 16 residues.

This sequence joins TRBV7-2 and TRBJ2-1; TCRdb lists TRBD1, though no DNA is available to test this call. This CDR3 is built from 14 residues. The germline CDR1 and CDR2 sequences are SGHTA and FQGNSA. CDR3 region: CASPWGSHYNEQFF.

The chain has TRBV7-3 and TRBJ2-1; TCRdb selects TRBD2, and the lack of DNA leaves this call unchecked. Germline CDR1 is SGHTA and CDR2 is FQGTGA. CDR3 length: 19 amino acids. CDR3 in amino acids: CASSSTGVSGPSSYNEQFF.

The chain recombines TRBV20-1 with TRBJ2-5; the D call from TCRdb, TRBD2, cannot be confirmed without DNA. Germline lookup yields CDR1 DFQATT and CDR2 SNEGSKA (reference sequence). This CDR3 is built from 14 residues. The CDR3 protein is CSARDLILAETQYF.

The chain links TRBV20-1 to TRBJ1-1. CDR3 length: 16 amino acids. Germline CDR1 DFQATT, CDR2 SNEGSKA (reference sequence). This CDR3 is CSARDRFRALNTEAFF.